These T cell receptor beta chains were read from a single sample in a study of T cell responses to AZD1222 COVID-19 vaccine. Using immunoSEQ multiplex PCR, the repertoire was profiled, and TCRdb retains in-frame clones only, with some absent. The table lists 50,000 to 65,000 clones, 65% to 90% of them singletons. The specimen was peripheral blood, collected 28 days after the second AZD1222 dose. The origin of the receptors is an adult who received the AZD1222 COVID-19 vaccine. CDR3s include the opening cysteine and the closing phenylalanine or tryptophan. A D gene is named only where the DNA matches it firmly. Rows give clone size only sometimes, using once, few, many, or a class for an expanded clone.

clone_size	d_call	j_call	v_call	cdr3_nt	cdr3_aa
NA	NA	TRBJ1-1	TRBV7-9	TGTGCCAGCAGCTTTGCGGGGATGAACACTGAAGCTTTCTTT	CASSFAGMNTEAFF
NA	NA	TRBJ2-7	TRBV23-1	TGCGCCAGCAGTCGGCCCTCCTACGAGCAGTACTTC	CASSRPSYEQYF
NA	TRBD1	TRBJ1-4	TRBV28	TGTGCCAGCAGACTGGGACAGGGGAATGAAAAACTGTTTTTT	CASRLGQGNEKLFF
NA	TRBD1	TRBJ1-6	TRBV6-5	TGTGCCAGCATCCTGGACAGGGGCGGATATTCACCCCTCCACTTT	CASILDRGGYSPLHF
NA	NA	TRBJ2-3	TRBV4-2	TGTGCCAGCAGCCAGAACTCCGGGTCGAACACAGATACGCAGTATTTT	CASSQNSGSNTDTQYF
few	NA	TRBJ1-5	TRBV19	TGTGCCAGTAGTATAAACAGGTATAGCAATCAGCCCCAGCATTTT	CASSINRYSNQPQHF
NA	NA	TRBJ2-3	TRBV6-2/TRBV6-3	TGTGCCAGCAGTTACGTCCCGGGGAGTAACACAGATACGCAGTATTTT	CASSYVPGSNTDTQYF
NA	NA	TRBJ1-4	TRBV6-6	TGTGCCAGCAGTTACTCCAATAGGGCGGAAAAACTGTTTTTT	CASSYSNRAEKLFF
NA	NA	TRBJ1-1	TRBV6-5	TGTGCCAGCAGTTACTCGATGGGGAACACTGAAGCTTTCTTT	CASSYSMGNTEAFF
NA	NA	TRBJ1-6	TRBV6-1	TGTGCCAGCAGTGAAGTAGGGGGATATAATTCACCCCTCCACTTT	CASSEVGGYNSPLHF
NA	NA	TRBJ1-2	TRBV7-2	TGTGCCAGCCCCGCTAAGGGCCGGGACTATGGCTACACCTTC	CASPAKGRDYGYTF
NA	TRBD1	TRBJ1-2	TRBV11-2	TGTGCCAGCAGCTTCGGGACAGGGGATTTAGGCTACACCTTC	CASSFGTGDLGYTF
NA	TRBD1	TRBJ2-3	TRBV4-1	TGCGCCAGCAGCCCATCAAACAGGGGCCTTGGGACAGATACGCAGTATTTT	CASSPSNRGLGTDTQYF
NA	NA	TRBJ1-6	TRBV7-2	TGTGCCAGCAGCTTAGAGGGGACCGGTAATTCACCCCTCCACTTT	CASSLEGTGNSPLHF
once	NA	TRBJ1-4	TRBV7-9	TGTGCCAGCAGGAAACAGGGCGAAAAACTGTTTTTT	CASRKQGEKLFF
NA	NA	TRBJ2-1	TRBV28	TGTGCCAGCAGTTTATGGGATGAGCAGTTCTTC	CASSLWDEQFF
NA	NA	TRBJ1-1	TRBV28	TGTGCCAGCACCCCCACCACAGGGTCTGAAGCTTTCTTT	CASTPTTGSEAFF
NA	TRBD2	TRBJ2-3	TRBV5-5	TGTGCCAGCAGCCGTCGGGTTAGGCTAGCGGGATCGGTAGATACGCAGTATTTT	CASSRRVRLAGSVDTQYF
NA	NA	TRBJ1-1	TRBV3-1/TRBV3-2	TGTGCCAGCAGCCAAGACGGTAGCGCACCCAACACTGAAGCTTTCTTT	CASSQDGSAPNTEAFF
NA	NA	TRBJ2-4	TRBV7-9	TGTGCCAGCAGACCCGTACGGGACCCCAAAAACATTCAGTACTTC	CASRPVRDPKNIQYF
NA	NA	TRBJ2-5	TRBV10-1	TGCGCCAGCAGTGAAAGTCCGGGGGCACACCCTCAAGAGACCCAGTACTTC	CASSESPGAHPQETQYF
NA	NA	TRBJ2-1	TRBV19	TGTGCCAGTAGTATAGACAGGGGACTTTACAATGAGCAGTTCTTC	CASSIDRGLYNEQFF
NA	NA	TRBJ2-6	TRBV24-1	TGTGCCACCAGTCGCGGGTCTGGGGCCAACGTCCTGACTTTC	CATSRGSGANVLTF
NA	TRBD1	TRBJ1-6	TRBV5-1	TGCGCCAGCAGCTTGGCCGGGCAGGGGGATAATTCACCCCTCCACTTT	CASSLAGQGDNSPLHF
NA	TRBD1	TRBJ1-4	TRBV25-1	TGTGCCAGCGGGACTAGACAGGGGGGAGGTGAAAAACTGTTTTTT	CASGTRQGGGEKLFF
NA	TRBD2	TRBJ2-7	TRBV6-5	TGTGCCAGCAGTTACCAACTAGCGGGAGGCTCAGACGAGCAGTACTTC	CASSYQLAGGSDEQYF
NA	NA	TRBJ2-1	TRBV19	TGTGCCAGTAGTATAGATCGAGCGGGTACCTACAATGAGCAGTTCTTC	CASSIDRAGTYNEQFF
NA	TRBD1	TRBJ2-1	TRBV7-8	TGTGCCAGCAGCTTAGTAAACAGGGGACACGGCAATGAGCAGTTCTTC	CASSLVNRGHGNEQFF
NA	NA	TRBJ1-1	TRBV9	TGTGCCAGCAGCTGGATGGAGGTTGAAGCTTTCTTT	CASSWMEVEAFF
few	NA	TRBJ2-3	TRBV18	TGTGCCAGCTCACCAGGGTTGCCAGATACGCAGTATTTT	CASSPGLPDTQYF
NA	NA	TRBJ1-2	TRBV10-1	TGCGCCAGCAGTGAGGTCACCTCGGATGGCTACACCTTC	CASSEVTSDGYTF